This TCR beta chain was captured in a study of shared T cell receptors in the human thymus. The assay was immunoSEQ multiplex PCR, and TCRdb's table has in-frame clones only and misses some. The data contain some 700,000 clones, 70% to 90% of them singletons. This same sample was also part of a study on human thymus T cells. This second report adds: Resections from corrective heart surgery provided thymus tissue. Use of V and J genes seemed skewed within the thymic and blood repertoires.

This receptor was taken from a girl under two years old with a congenital heart defect. The sequenced material came from thymocytes.

CDR3 sequence: CASSPNDYISYNEQFF. CDR3 nucleotides: TGTGCCAGCAGCCCCAACGACTACATTTCCTACAATGAGCAGTTCTTC. The gene calls are TRBV7-9 and TRBJ2-1; maybe TRBD2 (5 bases). This CDR3 contains 16 residues. V lost 5 bases to trimming and J lost 1 base, with 15 bases between them. Per germline, CDR1 SEHNR and CDR2 FQNEAQ (reference sequence). Full variable domain (missing parts from reference TRBV7-9 and TRBJ2-1): DTGVSQNPRHKITKRGQNVTFRCDPISEHNRLYWYRQTLGQGPEFLTYFQNEAQLEKSRLLSDRFSAERPKGSFSTLEIQRTEQGDSAMYLCASSPNDYISYNEQFFGPGTRLTVL.